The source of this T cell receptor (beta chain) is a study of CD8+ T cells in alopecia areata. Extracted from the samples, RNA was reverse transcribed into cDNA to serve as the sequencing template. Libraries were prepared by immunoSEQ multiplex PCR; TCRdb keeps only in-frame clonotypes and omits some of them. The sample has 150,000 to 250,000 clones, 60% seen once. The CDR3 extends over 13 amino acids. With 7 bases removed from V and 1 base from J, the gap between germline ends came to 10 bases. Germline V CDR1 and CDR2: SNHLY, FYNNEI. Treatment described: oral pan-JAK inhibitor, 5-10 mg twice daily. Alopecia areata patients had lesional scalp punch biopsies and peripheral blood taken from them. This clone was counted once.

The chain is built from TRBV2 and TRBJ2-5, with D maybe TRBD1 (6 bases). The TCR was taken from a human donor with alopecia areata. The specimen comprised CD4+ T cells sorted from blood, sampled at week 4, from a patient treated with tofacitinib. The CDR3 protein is CASNWGPQETQYF. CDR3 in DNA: TGTGCCAGCAATTGGGGGCCCCAAGAGACCCAGTACTTC. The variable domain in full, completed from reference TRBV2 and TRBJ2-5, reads EPEVTQTPSHQVTQMGQEVILRCVPISNHLYFYWYRQILGQKVEFLVSFYNNEISEKSEIFDDQFSVERPDGSNFTLKIRSTKLEDSAMYFCASNWGPQETQYFGPGTRLLVL.